One sample yielded the 9 T cell receptor beta chains listed below, sequenced in a study of blood T cell repertoires in COVID-19. Profiled with immunoSEQ multiplex PCR; TCRdb holds only in-frame clones, not every one. The sample records over 250,000 clones, over 65% being singletons. Sequenced input: peripheral blood. The receptor set was obtained from a woman aged 80 or over with acute or convalescent COVID-19.

The chain has TRBV6-1 and TRBJ1-2; 11 nucleotides align to TRBD1. With 2 bases clipped from V and 7 bases from J, the junction kept 6 bases outside the gene matches. Per the germline V gene, CDR1 is MNHNS and CDR2 is SASEGT. The length of the CDR3 is 15 residues. The CDR3: CASSETPGQGVGYTF. The CDR3 region has the DNA TGTGCCAGCAGTGAAACCCCGGGACAGGGGGTTGGCTACACCTTC.

The chain employs TRBV4-1 and TRBJ1-6, with 8 bases lining up with TRBD1. V dropped 1 base and J dropped 3; count of bases not matched to a gene: 2. The length of the CDR3 is 16 residues. Germline-derived CDR1 and CDR2 are MGHRA and YSYEKL. CDR3 bases: TGCGCCAGCAGCCAAGGGACAGGGAACTATAATTCACCCCTCCACTTT. It codes for CASSQGTGNYNSPLHF.

This clone was counted a few times. V gene TRBV5-1 combines with J gene TRBJ1-3, with TRBD1 matching 8 bases. In germline, CDR1 is SGHRS, CDR2 YFSETQ. J gave up 4 bases and V 4 bases, and 7 bases lay outside the gene matches. This CDR3 contains 15 residues. The CDR3 protein is CASSNGQGWGNTIYF. The CDR3 DNA reads TGCGCCAGCAGCAATGGACAGGGTTGGGGAAACACCATATATTTT.

This rearrangement joins TRBV30 to TRBJ1-3; 8 bases fit TRBD1. Germline loops: CDR1 GTSNPN, CDR2 SVGIG (reference sequence). This CDR3 region has 17 residues. V shed 3 bases, J shed 5 bases, and the junction held 15 bases outside the gene matches. The CDR3 DNA sequence: TGTGCCTGGAGGTTCCCCGCCGACAGGGGCTTACGAAACACCATATATTTT. This sequence encodes CAWRFPADRGLRNTIYF.

The chain carries TRBV7-9 and TRBJ1-6; possibly TRBD1 for D (6 bases). The CDR3 runs to 14 residues. V was clipped by 5 bases and J by 8 bases, with 13 bases between them. Germline lookup yields CDR1 SEHNR and CDR2 FQNEAQ (reference sequence). The CDR3 region has the DNA TGTGCCAGCAGCCCCGGAACAGGGTATTCACCCCTCCACTTT. Translated: CASSPGTGYSPLHF.

This clone was seen once. The V and J genes are TRBV7-2 and TRBJ1-2; D perhaps matches TRBD1 (5 bases). V was shortened by 5 bases and J by 4 bases, with 11 bases between the two germline ends. This CDR3 is 13 amino acids long. Germline values: CDR1 SGHTA, CDR2 FQGNSA. CDR3 DNA sequence: TGTGCCAGCAGCAGCAGGGCGTCCTATGGCTACACCTTC. This sequence encodes CASSSRASYGYTF.

The rearrangement uses TRBV5-1 and TRBJ1-4; the D gene is possibly TRBD1 (5 bases). There are 15 residues in the CDR3. CDR1 is SGHRS and CDR2 is YFSETQ in the germline V gene. The ends were cut back, 0 bases at V and 8 bases at J, with 14 bases in the middle. CDR3 residues: CASSLDGGIREKLFF. The DNA of the CDR3 is TGCGCCAGCAGCTTGGACGGGGGGATCAGGGAAAAACTGTTTTTT.

This clone came up a few times. The chain has TRBV2 and TRBJ1-3; D call uncertain. The CDR3 loop spans 15 amino acids. CDR1 is SNHLY, CDR2 FYNNEI, per germline. The V gene lost 5 bases and the J gene lost 0 bases, with 11 bases spanning the gap. The CDR3 loop reads CASSPTAYSGNTIYF. CDR3 in DNA: TGTGCCAGCAGTCCAACAGCTTACTCTGGAAACACCATATATTTT.

The V and J genes are TRBV6-5 and TRBJ2-2; TRBD2 aligns across 8 bases. J lost 5 bases, V lost 0 bases, and 2 bases had no gene match. This CDR3 contains 15 residues. CDR1 and CDR2 from the germline V gene are MNHEY and SVGAGI. CDR3 nucleotide sequence: TGTGCCAGCAGTTACTCTTCTAGCGGGACCGGGGAGCTGTTTTTT. Translating gives CASSYSSSGTGELFF.